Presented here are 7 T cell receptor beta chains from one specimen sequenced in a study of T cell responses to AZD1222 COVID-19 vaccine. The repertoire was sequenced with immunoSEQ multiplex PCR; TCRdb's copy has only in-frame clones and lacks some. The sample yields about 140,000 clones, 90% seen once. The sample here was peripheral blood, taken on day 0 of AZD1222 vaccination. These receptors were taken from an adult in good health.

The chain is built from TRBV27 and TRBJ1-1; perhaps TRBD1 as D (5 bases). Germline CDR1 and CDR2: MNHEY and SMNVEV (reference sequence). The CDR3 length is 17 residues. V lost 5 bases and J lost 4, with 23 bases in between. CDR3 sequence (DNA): TGTGCCAGCAGTATTACTGTATGGGGGGGTCCGACCACTGAAGCTTTCTTT. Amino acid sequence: CASSITVWGGPTTEAFF.

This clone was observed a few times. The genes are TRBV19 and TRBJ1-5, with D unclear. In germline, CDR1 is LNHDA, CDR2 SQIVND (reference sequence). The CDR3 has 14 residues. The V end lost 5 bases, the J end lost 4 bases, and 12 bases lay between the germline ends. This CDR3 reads CASSRQASNQPQHF. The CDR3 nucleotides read TGTGCCAGTAGTCGGCAGGCCTCTAATCAGCCCCAGCATTTT.

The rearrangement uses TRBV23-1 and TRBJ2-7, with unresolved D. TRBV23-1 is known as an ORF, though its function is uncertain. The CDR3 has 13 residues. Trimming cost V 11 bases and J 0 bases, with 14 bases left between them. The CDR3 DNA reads TGCGCCCTCCCGACAACCTCCTCCTACGAGCAGTACTTC. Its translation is CALPTTSSYEQYF.

Here the CDR3 reads CASSDISSGNTIYF. CDR3 in DNA: TGTGCCAGCAGTGATATAAGCTCTGGAAACACCATATATTTT. This chain connects TRBV6-1 to TRBJ1-3; D is undetermined. Germline V CDR1 and CDR2: MNHNS, SASEGT. Trimming pared 3 bases from V and 0 bases from J, leaving 6 bases between. The CDR3 is 14 residues long.

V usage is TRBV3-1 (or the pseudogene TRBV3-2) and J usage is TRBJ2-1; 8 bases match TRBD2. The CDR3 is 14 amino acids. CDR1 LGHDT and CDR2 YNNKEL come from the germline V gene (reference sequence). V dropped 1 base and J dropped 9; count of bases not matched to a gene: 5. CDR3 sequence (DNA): TGTGCCAGCAGCCAAGTTAGCGGGGTGAGTGAGCAGTTCTTC. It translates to CASSQVSGVSEQFF.

The CDR3 is CASRQEPIQPQHF. The CDR3 DNA is TGTGCCAGCAGACAGGAACCTATTCAGCCCCAGCATTTT. The rearrangement uses TRBV6-6 and TRBJ1-5, with D perhaps TRBD1 (5 bases). Germline assignment: CDR1 MNHNY and CDR2 SVGAGI (reference sequence). The CDR3 length is 13 residues. V was pared by 6 bases and J by 6 bases, with 12 bases between.

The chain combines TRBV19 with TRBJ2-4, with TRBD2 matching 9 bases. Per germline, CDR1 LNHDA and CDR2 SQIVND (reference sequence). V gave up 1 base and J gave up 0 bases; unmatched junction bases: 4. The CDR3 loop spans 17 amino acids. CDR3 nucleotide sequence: TGTGCCAGTAGTATAGTGGGTAGCGGGGGAGCCAAAAACATTCAGTACTTC. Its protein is CASSIVGSGGAKNIQYF. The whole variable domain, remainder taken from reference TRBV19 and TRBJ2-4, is DGGITQSPKYLFRKEGQNVTLSCEQNLNHDAMYWYRQDPGQGLRLIYYSQIVNDFQKGDIAEGYSVSREKKESFPLTVTSAQKNPTAFYLCASSIVGSGGAKNIQYFGAGTRLSVL.